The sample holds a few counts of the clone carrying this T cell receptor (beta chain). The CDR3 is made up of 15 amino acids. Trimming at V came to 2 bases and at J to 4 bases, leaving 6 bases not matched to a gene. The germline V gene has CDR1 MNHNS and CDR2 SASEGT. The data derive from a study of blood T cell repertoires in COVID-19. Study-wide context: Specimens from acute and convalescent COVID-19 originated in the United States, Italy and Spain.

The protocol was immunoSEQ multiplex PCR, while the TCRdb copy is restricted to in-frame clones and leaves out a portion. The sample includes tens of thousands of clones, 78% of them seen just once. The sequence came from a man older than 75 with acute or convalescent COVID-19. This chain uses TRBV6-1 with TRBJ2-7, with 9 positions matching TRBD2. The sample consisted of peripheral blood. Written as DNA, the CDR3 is TGTGCCAGCAGTGAACTAGCGGGGACAGCTTACGAGCAGTACTTC. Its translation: CASSELAGTAYEQYF.